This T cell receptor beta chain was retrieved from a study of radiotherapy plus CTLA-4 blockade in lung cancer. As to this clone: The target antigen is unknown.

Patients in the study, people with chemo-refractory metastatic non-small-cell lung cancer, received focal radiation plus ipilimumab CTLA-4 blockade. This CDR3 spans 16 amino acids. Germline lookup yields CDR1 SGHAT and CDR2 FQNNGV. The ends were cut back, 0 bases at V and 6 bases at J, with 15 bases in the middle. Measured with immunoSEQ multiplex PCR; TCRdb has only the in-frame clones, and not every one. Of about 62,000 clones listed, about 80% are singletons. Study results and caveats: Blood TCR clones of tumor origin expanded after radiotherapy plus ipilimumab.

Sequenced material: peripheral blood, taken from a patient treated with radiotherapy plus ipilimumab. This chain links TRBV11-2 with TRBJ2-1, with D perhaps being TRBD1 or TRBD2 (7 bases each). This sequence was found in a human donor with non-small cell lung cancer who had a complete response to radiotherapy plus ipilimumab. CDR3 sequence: CASSLDRDRLANEQFF. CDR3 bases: TGTGCCAGCAGCTTAGATAGGGACAGACTAGCCAATGAGCAGTTCTTC. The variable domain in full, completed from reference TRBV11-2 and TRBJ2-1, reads EAGVAQSPRYKIIEKRQSVAFWCNPISGHATLYWYQQILGQGPKLLIQFQNNGVVDDSQLPKDRFSAERLKGVDSTLKIQPAKLEDSAVYLCASSLDRDRLANEQFFGPGTRLTVL.